The clone carrying this T cell receptor beta chain came up many times. Its cognate antigen is unknown. The entry originates in a study of CD8 T cells in ankylosing spondylitis. Study-wide findings and caveats: One TCR beta motif, made up of roughly 8 highly homologous variants, appeared characteristic of ankylosing spondylitis blood. Enrichment of disease-linked clones was reportedly significant in matched ankylosing spondylitis synovial fluid. Clones that were linked to disease were CD8+ and were relatively rare in peripheral blood.

Quantitative barcoded 5'-RACE was used to prepare TCR beta libraries. One entry per CDR3 protein, called by TCRdb with MiXCR from the 5' RACE reads. The repertoire holds 250,000 or so distinct CDR3 sequences, with 20% to 30% as singletons. Trimming took off 5 bases at V and 4 bases at J, with 11 bases between the two ends. The CDR3 length is 13 residues. The germline V gene has CDR1 SGHRS and CDR2 YFSETQ. The genes are TRBV5-1 and TRBJ2-3, with D perhaps TRBD2 (5 bases). This TCR derives from a male donor with ankylosing spondylitis or in good health (not recorded which). The sequencing sample was made of blood, either unsorted or a sorted T cell fraction (not recorded which). DNA for the CDR3: TGCGCCAGCAGTCCTCGGGGTGCAGATACGCAGTATTTT. Translation gives CASSPRGADTQYF.